This entry describes one T cell receptor (beta chain). A read error may account for a junction end that differs from germline. The source of the sample is a study of blood T cell repertoires in COVID-19. Study context: Acute-phase and convalescent COVID-19 samples originated in the United States, Italy and Spain.

Per the original data handling: Cell counts per sample came from amplifying reference gene primers. Clones were sequenced by immunoSEQ multiplex PCR, and TCRdb holds only the in-frame ones, with some missing. For V, J and clone size, that table is used; D and trimming come from the DNA. The sample gives roughly 40,000 clones, over 85% of which show up once; around 0.34% is in the top ten. The CDR3 length is 12 residues. The germline CDR1 and CDR2 sequences are SQVTM and ANQGSEA. V is TRBV29-1 and J is TRBJ2-7; no definite D call. The sequence was collected from a man aged 50-59 years with COVID-19, enrolled during active disease. Sequenced material: peripheral blood. CDR3 amino acids: CSVEEQSYEQYF. The CDR3 coding sequence is TGCAGCGTGGAAGAACAGTCCTACGAGCAGTACTTC.